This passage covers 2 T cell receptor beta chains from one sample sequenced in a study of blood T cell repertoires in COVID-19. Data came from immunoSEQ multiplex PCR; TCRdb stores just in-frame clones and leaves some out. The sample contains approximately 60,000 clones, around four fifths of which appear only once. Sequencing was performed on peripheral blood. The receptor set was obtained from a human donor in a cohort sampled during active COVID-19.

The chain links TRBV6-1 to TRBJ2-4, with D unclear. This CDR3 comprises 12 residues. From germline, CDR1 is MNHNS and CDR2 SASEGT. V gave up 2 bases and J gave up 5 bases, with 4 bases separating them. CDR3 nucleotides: TGTGCCAGCAGTGAAATCGAAAACATTCAGTACTTC. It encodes CASSEIENIQYF.

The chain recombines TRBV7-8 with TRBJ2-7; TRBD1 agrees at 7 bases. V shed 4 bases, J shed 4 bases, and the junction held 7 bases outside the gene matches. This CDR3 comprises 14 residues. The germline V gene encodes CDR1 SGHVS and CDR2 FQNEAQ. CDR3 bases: TGTGCCAGCAGCTACACAGGGGCGAAATACGAGCAGTACTTC. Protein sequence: CASSYTGAKYEQYF.